Following are 20 T cell receptor beta chains from one sample sequenced in a study of post-analysis software for immune sequencing data. Overall study findings and caveats: Among a handful of TRBV segments more frequent in patients than controls were TRBV5-6, TRBV5-1 and TRBV20-1.

Their target antigens are unknown. Sequencing libraries made from TCR beta cDNA carried unique molecular identifiers. TCRdb reanalysed the PCR reads using MiXCR and keeps one entry per CDR3 protein. Here the sample spans 450,000 or so distinct CDR3 sequences, 45% being singletons. The sequenced material came from blood. The receptors shown here come from a girl aged 10 to 17 with multiple sclerosis.

The chain links TRBV29-1 to TRBJ2-3; D not resolved. The CDR3 totals 12 residues. Germline loops: CDR1 SQVTM, CDR2 ANQGSEA. Between the trimmed V and J ends, which lost 3 bases and 4 bases, there was a span of 8 bases. The DNA of the CDR3 is TGCAGCGTTGATTCCGCGCCAGATACGCAGTATTTT. Residues: CSVDSAPDTQYF.

This clonotype was counted many times. The chain links TRBV5-6 to TRBJ2-6; D remains ambiguous. This CDR3 spans 16 amino acids. With 1 base removed from V and 0 bases from J, the gap between germline ends came to 8 bases. CDR1 SGHDT and CDR2 YYEEEE come from the germline V gene. The CDR3 here is CASSLYSSSGANVLTF. The CDR3 nucleotides read TGTGCCAGCAGCTTGTACAGTTCCTCTGGGGCCAACGTCCTGACTTTC.

The table lists this clonotype with a few counts. The chain is built from TRBV20-1 and TRBJ2-7, with TRBD2 matching over 11 bases. The closer fit of TRBJ2-5 to the DNA end suggests the J call may be wrong. CDR3 length: 14 residues. Germline assignment: CDR1 DFQATT and CDR2 SNEGSKA (reference sequence). CDR3 bases: TGCAGTGCTACACTAGCGGGAGTTAAGGAGACCCAGTACTTC. It codes for CSATLAGVKETQYF.

The V gene is TRBV9, the J gene TRBJ1-1; D is undetermined. V gave up 0 bases and J gave up 0 bases, with 6 bases separating them. This CDR3 contains 14 residues. Germline V CDR1 and CDR2: SGDLS, YYNGEE. The CDR3 DNA sequence: TGTGCCAGCAGCGTAGGATTCATGAACACTGAAGCTTTCTTT. Protein product: CASSVGFMNTEAFF.

This chain connects TRBV4-1 to TRBJ2-3; D may be TRBD1 or TRBD2 (6 bases each). V was cut by 2 bases and J by 0 bases, with 18 bases left in between. The length of the CDR3 is 18 residues. CDR1 is MGHRA, CDR2 YSYEKL, per germline. CDR3 nucleotides: TGCGCCAGCAGCCAAAAAGTTTCGGGGGCGAGGAGCACAGATACGCAGTATTTT. As protein: CASSQKVSGARSTDTQYF.

The chain uses TRBV7-3 and TRBJ2-5; the match to TRBD2 covers 7 bases. CDR1 is SGHTA, CDR2 FQGTGA, per germline. The CDR3 sequence is 14 residues long. J was trimmed by 5 bases and V by 2 bases; bases with no gene match: 5. In nucleotides, the CDR3 is TGTGCCAGCAGCTTAGCGGGAGCAGGGGAGACCCAGTACTTC. Amino acid sequence: CASSLAGAGETQYF.

The sample holds one count of this clonotype. Its ends do not fully match the called genes, so a read error is possible. The gene calls are TRBV28 and TRBJ1-6; 8 bases agree with TRBD1. The CDR3 covers 17 residues. Germline CDR1 is MDHEN and CDR2 is SYDVKM. The DNA for the CDR3 is TGTGCCAGCAGTTTAAGGACAGGGAGCTCCTACAATTCACCCCTCCACTTT. Encoded protein: CASSLRTGSSYNSPLHF.

This clonotype has more than one count but fewer than ten. V usage is TRBV2 and J usage is TRBJ1-1; D gene unclear. The CDR3 consists of 14 residues. The V and J ends lost 2 bases and 3 bases respectively, with 10 bases between them. Germline V gene sequence: CDR1 SNHLY, CDR2 FYNNEI. In DNA form, the CDR3 reads TGTGCCAGCAGTGAATACAGAAGGGACACTGAAGCTTTCTTT. Amino acid sequence: CASSEYRRDTEAFF.

The chain uses TRBV12-3 or TRBV12-4 and TRBJ2-7, with 7 nucleotides matching TRBD2. The V gene end was trimmed by 7 bases and the J gene end by 0 bases; junction bases not matched to a gene: 6. CDR3 length: 14 residues. Here the CDR3 DNA reads TGTGCCAGCACATTGCGGGGGAGCTCCTACGAGCAGTACTTC. This translates into CASTLRGSSYEQYF.

J is TRBJ2-1 and V is TRBV7-9, with a possible D match to TRBD2 (7 bases). This CDR3 contains 16 residues. The ends were cut back, 4 bases at V and 9 bases at J, with 22 bases in the middle. Germline CDR1 is SEHNR and CDR2 is FQNEAQ (reference sequence). In DNA, the CDR3 is TGTGCCAGCAGCTCCGTCCGGGGGGCAGGGTTCGGTGAGCAGTTCTTC. It yields the protein CASSSVRGAGFGEQFF.

This clonotype has just one count. CDR3 sequence: CASTVGDRDINEQFF. CDR3 sequence (DNA): TGTGCCAGCACCGTCGGGGACAGGGATATTAATGAGCAGTTCTTC. V is TRBV27 and J is TRBJ2-1, with 9 bases identical to TRBD1. This CDR3 has 15 amino acids. The V gene's germline CDR1 is MNHEY and CDR2 SMNVEV (reference sequence). Unmatched junction bases numbered 11, after V lost 7 bases and J lost 7 bases.

Here the CDR3 reads CASSLGAGGHLNEQFF. The DNA for the CDR3 is TGCGCCAGCAGCTTGGGGGCGGGAGGGCATTTAAATGAGCAGTTCTTC. This sequence joins TRBV5-1 and TRBJ2-1; the match to TRBD2 covers 9 bases. The CDR3 length is 16 residues. Germline CDR1 is SGHRS and CDR2 is YFSETQ. V dropped 0 bases and J dropped 7; count of bases not matched to a gene: 8.

This chain connects TRBV3-1 to TRBJ1-2, with 11 bases fitting TRBD1. V shed 1 base and J 3 bases; nucleotides not matched to a gene: 1. The CDR3 is 15 residues long. CDR1 is LGHDT and CDR2 is YNNKEL in the germline V gene (reference sequence). The CDR3 here is CASSQGTGGHYGYTF. CDR3 DNA sequence: TGTGCCAGCAGCCAAGGGACAGGGGGCCACTATGGCTACACCTTC.

V and J are TRBV15 and TRBJ1-2; D remains ambiguous. V lost 1 base and J lost 5, with 14 bases in between. This CDR3 has 15 amino acids. Germline V gene lookup returns CDR1 LNHNV and CDR2 YYDKDF (reference sequence). The CDR3 sequence is CATSRANTGWYGYTF. The CDR3 nucleotides read TGTGCCACCAGCAGAGCGAATACGGGATGGTATGGCTACACCTTC.

In this sample, this clonotype turned up a few times. CDR3 amino acids: CASSSVADSYNEQFF. CDR3 DNA: TGTGCCAGCAGCTCCGTAGCGGATTCCTACAATGAGCAGTTCTTC. This rearrangement joins TRBV7-2 to TRBJ2-1; TRBD2 might be the D (6 bases). This CDR3 contains 15 residues. V lost 4 bases, J lost 1 base, and 11 bases lay in between. Per the germline V gene, CDR1 is SGHTA and CDR2 is FQGNSA.

Only one count was recorded for this clonotype. This chain connects TRBV11-2 to TRBJ2-5; 9 bases line up with TRBD1. The CDR3 spans 15 residues. Germline lookup yields CDR1 SGHAT and CDR2 FQNNGV. V shed 5 bases, J shed 3 bases, and the junction held 7 bases outside the gene matches. The CDR3, as DNA: TGTGCCAGCAGCCGTACACGACAGGGGGAAGAGACCCAGTACTTC. Translating it yields CASSRTRQGEETQYF. The entire variable domain, with the rest obtained from reference TRBV11-2 and TRBJ2-5, is as follows: EAGVAQSPRYKIIEKRQSVAFWCNPISGHATLYWYQQILGQGPKLLIQFQNNGVVDDSQLPKDRFSAERLKGVDSTLKIQPAKLEDSAVYLCASSRTRQGEETQYFGPGTRLLVL.

The chain couples TRBV6-5 to TRBJ2-7; 8 nucleotides match TRBD2. Germline lookup yields CDR1 MNHEY and CDR2 SVGAGI. The CDR3 loop spans 15 amino acids. V shed 2 bases, J shed 2 bases, and the junction held 5 bases outside the gene matches. The CDR3 loop reads CASSYRVGRAYEQYF. CDR3 coding DNA: TGTGCCAGCAGTTACCGTGTCGGGAGGGCCTACGAGCAGTACTTC.

The chain uses TRBV27 and TRBJ1-1; D unresolved. CDR1 and CDR2 from the germline V gene are MNHEY and SMNVEV (reference sequence). The CDR3 extends over 13 amino acids. Deletions cut 5 bases from V and 6 bases from J, with 13 bases between. CDR3 in amino acids: CASSPPTVSEAFF. DNA for the CDR3: TGTGCCAGCAGTCCCCCGACGGTTTCTGAAGCTTTCTTT.

This chain links TRBV12-3 or TRBV12-4 with TRBJ1-6; 9 bases align to TRBD1. The CDR3 extends over 14 amino acids. V shed 6 bases and J 9 bases; nucleotides not matched to a gene: 6. Written as DNA, the CDR3 is TGTGCCAGCAGGCTTGGACAGGGGATTTCACCCCTCCACTTT. Amino acids: CASRLGQGISPLHF.

This clonotype was recorded once. The gene calls are TRBV3-1 and TRBJ2-7, with unresolved D. Germline CDR1 is LGHDT and CDR2 is YNNKEL (reference sequence). V was trimmed by 0 bases and J by 0 bases, leaving 9 bases between them. The CDR3 is 15 amino acids. The CDR3 reads CASSQDVDFSYEQYF. The CDR3 DNA reads TGTGCCAGCAGCCAAGATGTAGACTTCTCCTACGAGCAGTACTTC.